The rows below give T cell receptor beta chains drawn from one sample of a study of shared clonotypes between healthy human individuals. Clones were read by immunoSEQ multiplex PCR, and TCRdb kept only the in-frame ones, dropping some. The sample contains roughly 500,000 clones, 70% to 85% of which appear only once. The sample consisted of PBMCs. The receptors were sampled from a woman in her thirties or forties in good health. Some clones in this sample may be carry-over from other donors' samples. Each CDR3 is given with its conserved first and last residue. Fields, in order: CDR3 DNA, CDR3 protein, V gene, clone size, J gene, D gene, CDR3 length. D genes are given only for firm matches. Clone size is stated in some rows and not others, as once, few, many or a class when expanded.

TGTGCCTGTTCCCCGGGACAGAGATTTGGAAACACCATATATTTT	CACSPGQRFGNTIYF	TRBV30	.	TRBJ1-3	TRBD1	15
TGTGCCAGCAGTTACGCTCTAGGAGGGGCGTCAGGTGGCTACACCTTC	CASSYALGGASGGYTF	TRBV6-5	.	TRBJ1-2	.	16
TGTGCCAGCAGCCCTAGCGGGAGGGGGGAGACCCAGTACTTC	CASSPSGRGETQYF	TRBV7-3	.	TRBJ2-5	TRBD2	14
TGTGCCAGCAGCTTAGGTTTAGCGGGGGCCGGACAAGAGACCCAGTACTTC	CASSLGLAGAGQETQYF	TRBV7-2	.	TRBJ2-5	TRBD2	17
TGTGCCAGCAGCCCTAACAGGCGGTCCGATACGCAGTATTTT	CASSPNRRSDTQYF	TRBV7-3	once	TRBJ2-3	.	14
TGTGCCAGCAGAACTCCGGGACTAGCGGGATACAATGAGCAGTTCTTC	CASRTPGLAGYNEQFF	TRBV2	.	TRBJ2-1	TRBD2	16
TGTGCCAGCAGCTGGACTAGCGGGAGCCCCGGCACAGATACGCAGTATTTT	CASSWTSGSPGTDTQYF	TRBV7-8	.	TRBJ2-3	TRBD2	17
TGTGCCAGCAGTCTCAAGGACAGGGGTCTTGGAAACACCATATATTTT	CASSLKDRGLGNTIYF	TRBV6-6	.	TRBJ1-3	TRBD1	16
TGCGCCAGCAGCTTGGGGGGCTCGAGTGATGAAAAACTGTTTTTT	CASSLGGSSDEKLFF	TRBV5-1	.	TRBJ1-4	.	15
TGTGCCAGCAGTTACTCGACACCAGGTTACAATCAGCCCCAGCATTTT	CASSYSTPGYNQPQHF	TRBV6-5	.	TRBJ1-5	.	16
TGTGCCAGCAGCTTAGCGGTGGGAACAGGGGGACTGGGGCCCTACGAGCAGTACTTC	CASSLAVGTGGLGPYEQYF	TRBV7-9	.	TRBJ2-7	TRBD1	19
TGTGCCAGCAGCTTAGTTTACGACCCACTGGATACGCAGTATTTT	CASSLVYDPLDTQYF	TRBV7-2	.	TRBJ2-3	.	15
TGCGCCAGCAGCTCCCAGGGCGGGGATACGCAGTATTTT	CASSSQGGDTQYF	TRBV5-1	.	TRBJ2-3	.	13
TGTGCCAGCCAACTAGCGGCCAAAAACATTCAGTACTTC	CASQLAAKNIQYF	TRBV28	.	TRBJ2-4	TRBD2	13
TGTGCCAGCAGTTTAACGAGCGGGAGATCAGATACGCAGTATTTT	CASSLTSGRSDTQYF	TRBV28	.	TRBJ2-3	TRBD2	15
TGTGCCAGTAGGGAGGACAGGGGGCAGAACACTGAAGCTTTCTTT	CASREDRGQNTEAFF	TRBV19	.	TRBJ1-1	TRBD1	15
TGTGCCAGCAGTGGAGGGACTAGCGGGCCCGGGGAGCAGTACTTC	CASSGGTSGPGEQYF	TRBV25-1	.	TRBJ2-7	TRBD2	15
TGTGCCACTACTGCCCCGGGACAGGGAGCAGGCTACACCTTC	CATTAPGQGAGYTF	TRBV15	.	TRBJ1-2	TRBD1	14
TGTGCCTGGAGTATGGGGGCTAATGAAAAACTGTTTTTT	CAWSMGANEKLFF	TRBV30	.	TRBJ1-4	.	13
TGTGCCAGCAGTTACCGGTCTTACTCTGGAAACACCATATATTTT	CASSYRSYSGNTIYF	TRBV6-6	.	TRBJ1-3	.	15
TGCGCCAGCAGCTCGCCCGGGGGGAACACTGAAGCTTTCTTT	CASSSPGGNTEAFF	TRBV5-1	.	TRBJ1-1	.	14
TGTGCCAGCAGCCTCTCCGCCGGCCCCACCGCCCATGGCGGCTACACCTTC	CASSLSAGPTAHGGYTF	TRBV7-9	.	TRBJ1-2	.	17
TGCGCCAGCAGCCCCGCAGGACACAATGAGCAGTTCTTC	CASSPAGHNEQFF	TRBV5-1	few	TRBJ2-1	.	13
TGTGCCAGCAGTATCCGGGACTACAATGAGCAGTTCTTC	CASSIRDYNEQFF	TRBV6-6	few	TRBJ2-1	.	13
TGTGCCAGCAGCCGCAATCTAGCGGGAGGGGTAGATACGCAGTATTTT	CASSRNLAGGVDTQYF	TRBV11-2	.	TRBJ2-3	TRBD2	16
TGTGCCAGCAGGGCCTTAATGACAGATACGCAGTATTTT	CASRALMTDTQYF	TRBV5-6	.	TRBJ2-3	.	13
TGTGCCAGCAGCTTAGTGAGAGGCGGAGGAGGAAACACCATATATTTT	CASSLVRGGGGNTIYF	TRBV7-2	.	TRBJ1-3	.	16
TGTGCCAGCAGCTTACTCGGGGGCACAGATACGCAGTATTTT	CASSLLGGTDTQYF	TRBV7-3	few	TRBJ2-3	.	14
TGTGCCTGGACTACAGGGGGTTCCGTGACTAGCGGGATTTCAGATACGCAGTATTTT	CAWTTGGSVTSGISDTQYF	TRBV30	once	TRBJ2-3	TRBD2	19
TGTGCCAGCAGTCCGACAGGGGAGAACACTGAAGCTTTCTTT	CASSPTGENTEAFF	TRBV2	.	TRBJ1-1	TRBD1	14
TGTGCCAGCGGGAGAAGGACTAGCGGCTCCTACGAGCAGTACTTC	CASGRRTSGSYEQYF	TRBV28	.	TRBJ2-7	TRBD2	15
TGTGCCAGCAGCCGGGACATCGATACGCAGTATTTT	CASSRDIDTQYF	TRBV7-9	.	TRBJ2-3	.	12
TGTGCCAGCAGCCCCGGGGGGTACGAGCAGTACTTC	CASSPGGYEQYF	TRBV11-2	.	TRBJ2-7	TRBD2	12
TGTGCCAGCACCAACGGACAGGGGAACTATGGCTACACCTTC	CASTNGQGNYGYTF	TRBV6-5	once	TRBJ1-2	TRBD1	14
TGTGCCAGCAGCGTAGGTGACAGGGACACTGAAGCTTTCTTT	CASSVGDRDTEAFF	TRBV9	.	TRBJ1-1	TRBD1	14
TGTGCCAGCAGTGGAACAGGAGGCACAGATACGCAGTATTTT	CASSGTGGTDTQYF	TRBV2	few	TRBJ2-3	.	14
TGCGCCAGCAGCCAAGATTCAGGAGGTTTCGGGAACACTGAAGCTTTCTTT	CASSQDSGGFGNTEAFF	TRBV4-3	.	TRBJ1-1	.	17
TGTGCCAGTAGTATAATGGTCGGGGGCGGCCCCACTGAAGCTTTCTTT	CASSIMVGGGPTEAFF	TRBV19	.	TRBJ1-1	.	16
TGTGCCAGCAGCGTAGCGGTGTCCGGGGAGCTGTTTTTT	CASSVAVSGELFF	TRBV11-2	.	TRBJ2-2	.	13
TGTGCCAGCAGCTTAAAGGGGTTGAACACTGAAGCTTTCTTT	CASSLKGLNTEAFF	TRBV11-2	.	TRBJ1-1	.	14
TGTGCCAGCAGTCGACCTTCGAACACCGGGGAGCTGTTTTTT	CASSRPSNTGELFF	TRBV27	.	TRBJ2-2	.	14
TGTGCCAGCAGTTTGAACAGGGGGGGATTATACGAGCAGTACTTC	CASSLNRGGLYEQYF	TRBV28	.	TRBJ2-7	.	15
TGTGCCAGCAGTGTTATAGCGGGAGGTGGTTATGAGCAGTTCTTC	CASSVIAGGGYEQFF	TRBV28	.	TRBJ2-1	TRBD2	15
TGTGCCAGTAGTGTGCAGGGGGCTCAGCCCCAGCATTTT	CASSVQGAQPQHF	TRBV19	.	TRBJ1-5	TRBD1	13
TGTGCCAGCACGACTAGCGGGGTATACAATGAGCAGTTCTTC	CASTTSGVYNEQFF	TRBV5-4	.	TRBJ2-1	TRBD2	14
TGTGCCAGCAGTCGGACTAGCGGGAGGGGAACCGGGGAGCTGTTTTTT	CASSRTSGRGTGELFF	TRBV6-4	.	TRBJ2-2	TRBD2	16
TGTGCCAGCAGCCTCCCCCTAGTCTTTGTCGGTGAGCAGTTCTTC	CASSLPLVFVGEQFF	TRBV2	.	TRBJ2-1	.	15
TGTGCCAGCAGCGTAGAAGGGGCCCGTGGAAACACCATATATTTT	CASSVEGARGNTIYF	TRBV9	few	TRBJ1-3	.	15
TGTGCCAGCAGACAGACAGGGAACACCGGGGAGCTGTTTTTT	CASRQTGNTGELFF	TRBV25-1	.	TRBJ2-2	.	14
TGTGCCAGCAGCTTAGCCGGGGGGGGTCAGCCCCAGCATTTT	CASSLAGGGQPQHF	TRBV7-9	few	TRBJ1-5	.	14
TGTGCCAGCAGCCTAGACAGGGCTTACCAAGAGACCCAGTACTTC	CASSLDRAYQETQYF	TRBV28	.	TRBJ2-5	TRBD1	15
TGCAGCGTTGGAAGCAGGGAAGGCTACACCTTC	CSVGSREGYTF	TRBV29-1	many	TRBJ1-2	.	11
TGTGCCACCAGCAGATTTGGGAGGGCCCAAGAGACCCAGTACTTC	CATSRFGRAQETQYF	TRBV15	.	TRBJ2-5	TRBD2	15